This T cell receptor (beta chain) was identified in a study of T cells expressing NK-cell markers (dated by TCRdb to 2018 to 2021). General notes on the study: Under 10 donors provided sorted CD3+CD56+NKG2C+, CD3+CD56+NKG2C- and CD3+CD56-NKG2C+ T-cell subsets, whose TCR beta-chain repertoires were profiled. Among the eight sequenced donors, only one was HCMV-seronegative, while the other seven were HCMV-seropositive. The study sequenced eight donors, all healthy volunteers chosen at random: three men and five women. Illumina HiSeq 2000/2500, MiSeq or NextSeq was used to sequence libraries as 2 x 150 bp reads.

The germline V gene sets CDR1 to SGHRS and CDR2 to YFSETQ. From the cysteine through the phenylalanine, the CDR3 covers 16 amino acids. DNA for this receptor is not on file. A commercial ELISA kit detecting HCMV-specific IgG in serum was used to determine HCMV serostatus. Peripheral blood mononuclear cells were isolated from blood by Ficoll density gradient centrifugation. Sequencing used an Illumina HiSeq 2000. The TCR beta cDNA libraries were made using 5'RACE template switching, a step that added both a universal primer site and unique molecular identifiers. cDNA synthesis was primed from the TCR beta constant segment, followed by two successive PCR amplification steps. From the authors' description of their analysis: Reads were demultiplexed and grouped by UMI with MIGEC, and clonotypes were assembled and quantified with MiTCR. To remove erroneous sequences, TCR cDNA sequences were retained only when supported by two or more reads. The tcR package was used for downstream repertoire analysis, and clonotypes were matched between fractions using CDR3 nucleotide sequence together with V segment. VDJmatch was used to annotate antigen specificity against VDJdb, with one amino acid substitution in CDR3 allowed. The reads were reprocessed in TCRdb, with one entry per CDR3 protein sequence and no accompanying DNA. What appears here as the V and J calls and clone size reflects TCRdb's work, not the paper's. The sample table holds about 460,000 distinct CDR3 sequences. The top ten constitute around 1.4% of the sample.

With regard to this clonotype: The target of this receptor is not known.

Overall study outcomes, separate from this receptor: Whether the expanded NKG2C-expressing T cell clones were specific for HCMV antigens remained unclear. Those dominant clonotypes were again the most abundant among CD3+CD56-NKG2C+ cells in a handful of donors, at 28.3-60.1%. In several donors, the dominant CD3+CD56+NKG2C+ clonotypes ranked among the top 10 CD8+ clonotypes, making up roughly 1.0-8% of CD8+ T cells.

The rearranged segments are TRBV5-1 and TRBJ2-2; TCRdb returns TRBD2, unconfirmable since there is no DNA. The sequenced material came from blood T cells: a sorted CD56 or NKG2C T cell subset, CD4+ or CD8+ T cells, or bulk PBMC T cells (not recorded which). This TCR was sampled from a woman aged 45-65 years in good health. Donor details come from another sample of the same person, matched by shared clones. The CDR3 region has the sequence CASSSWGTTPTGELFF.